Given below is one TCR beta chain in context. Its target is unknown. These data belong to a study of shared clonotypes between healthy human individuals. Study-level points and caveats: Having only a few donors restricted how much genetic and exposure-history diversity was captured. Among donors, clonotype sharing was expected to be affected by sequencing depth.

Genomic DNA for unsorted samples was obtained from some 100 million PBMCs. Around 30,000 T cell genomes (about 280 ng DNA) went into each PBMC replicate. Measured with immunoSEQ multiplex PCR; TCRdb has only the in-frame clones, and not every one. The data hold about 480,000 clones, with 75% to 85% observed a single time. Germline-derived CDR1 and CDR2 are SGHRS and YFSETQ. Unmatched junction bases numbered 5, after V lost 4 bases and J lost 6 bases. The CDR3 totals 13 residues. This clonotype was obtained from a woman in her 40s in good health. Some clones in this sample may be carry-over from other donors' samples. Sequencing was carried out using PBMCs. The chain combines TRBV5-1 with TRBJ2-7; 9 nucleotides match TRBD1. The CDR3 DNA is TGCGCCAGCAGCGGGACAGGGATCCTCGAGCAGTACTTC. Amino acids: CASSGTGILEQYF.